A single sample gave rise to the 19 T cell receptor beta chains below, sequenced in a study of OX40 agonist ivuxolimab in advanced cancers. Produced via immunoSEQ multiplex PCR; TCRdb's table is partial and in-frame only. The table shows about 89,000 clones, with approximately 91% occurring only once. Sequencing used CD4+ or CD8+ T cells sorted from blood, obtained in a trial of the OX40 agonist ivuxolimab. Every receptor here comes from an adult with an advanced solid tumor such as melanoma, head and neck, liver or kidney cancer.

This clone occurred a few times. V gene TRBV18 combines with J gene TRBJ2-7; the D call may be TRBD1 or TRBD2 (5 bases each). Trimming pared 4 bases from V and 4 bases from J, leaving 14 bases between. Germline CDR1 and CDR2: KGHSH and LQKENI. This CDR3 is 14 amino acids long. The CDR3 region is CASSRAGTLYEQYF. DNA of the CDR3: TGTGCCAGCTCACGTGCTGGGACCCTATACGAGCAGTACTTC.

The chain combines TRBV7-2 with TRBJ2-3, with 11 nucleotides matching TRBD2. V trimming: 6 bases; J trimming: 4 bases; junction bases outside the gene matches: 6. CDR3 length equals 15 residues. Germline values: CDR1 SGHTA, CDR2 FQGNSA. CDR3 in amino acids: CASRFSGGASDTQYF. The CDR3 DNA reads TGTGCCAGCAGGTTTAGCGGGGGGGCCTCAGATACGCAGTATTTT.

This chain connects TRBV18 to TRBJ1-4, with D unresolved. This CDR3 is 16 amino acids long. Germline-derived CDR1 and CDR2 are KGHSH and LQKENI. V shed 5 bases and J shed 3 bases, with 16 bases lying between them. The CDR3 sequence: CASSMDLSVANEKLFF. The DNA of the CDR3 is TGTGCCAGCTCAATGGACCTTTCCGTGGCTAATGAAAAACTGTTTTTT.

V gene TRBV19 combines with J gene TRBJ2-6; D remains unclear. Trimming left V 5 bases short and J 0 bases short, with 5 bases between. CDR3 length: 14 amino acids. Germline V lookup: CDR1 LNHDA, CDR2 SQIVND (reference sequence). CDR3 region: CASSLFSGANVLTF. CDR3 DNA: TGTGCCAGTAGTTTATTCTCTGGGGCCAACGTCCTGACTTTC.

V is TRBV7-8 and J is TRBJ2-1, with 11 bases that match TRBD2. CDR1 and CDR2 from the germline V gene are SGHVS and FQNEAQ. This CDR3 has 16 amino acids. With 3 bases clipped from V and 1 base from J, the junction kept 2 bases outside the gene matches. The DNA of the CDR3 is TGTGCCAGCAGCTTCGCTAGCGGGGGGTCCTACAATGAGCAGTTCTTC. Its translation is CASSFASGGSYNEQFF.

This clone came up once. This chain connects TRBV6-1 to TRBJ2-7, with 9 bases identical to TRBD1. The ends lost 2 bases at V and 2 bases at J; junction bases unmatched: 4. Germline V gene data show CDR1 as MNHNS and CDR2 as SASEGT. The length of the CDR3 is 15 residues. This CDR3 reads CASSERQGGTYEQYF. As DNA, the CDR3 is TGTGCCAGCAGTGAAAGACAGGGGGGCACCTACGAGCAGTACTTC.

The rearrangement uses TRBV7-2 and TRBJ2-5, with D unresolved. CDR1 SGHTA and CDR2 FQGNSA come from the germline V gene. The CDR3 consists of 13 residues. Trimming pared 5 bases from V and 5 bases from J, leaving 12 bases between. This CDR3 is CASSGLTRETQYF. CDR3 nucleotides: TGTGCCAGCAGCGGCTTGACGCGGGAGACCCAGTACTTC.

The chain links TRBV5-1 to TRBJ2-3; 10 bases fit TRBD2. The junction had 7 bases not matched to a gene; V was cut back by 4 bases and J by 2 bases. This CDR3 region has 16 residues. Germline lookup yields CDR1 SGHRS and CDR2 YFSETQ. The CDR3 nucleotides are TGCGCCAGCAGCCCCGCTAGCGGGGGAAACACAGATACGCAGTATTTT. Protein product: CASSPASGGNTDTQYF.

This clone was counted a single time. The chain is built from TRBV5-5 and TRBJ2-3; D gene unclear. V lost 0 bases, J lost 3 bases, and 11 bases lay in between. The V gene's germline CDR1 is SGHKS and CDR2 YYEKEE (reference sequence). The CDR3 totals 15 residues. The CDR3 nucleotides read TGTGCCAGCAGCTTGGCGCCCCTAGGAACAGATACGCAGTATTTT. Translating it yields CASSLAPLGTDTQYF.

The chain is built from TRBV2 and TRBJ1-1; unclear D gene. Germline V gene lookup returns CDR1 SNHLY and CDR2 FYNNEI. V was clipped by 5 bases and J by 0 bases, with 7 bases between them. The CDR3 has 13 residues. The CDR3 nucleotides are TGTGCCAGCAGTTCGGACGTGAACACTGAAGCTTTCTTT. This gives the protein CASSSDVNTEAFF.

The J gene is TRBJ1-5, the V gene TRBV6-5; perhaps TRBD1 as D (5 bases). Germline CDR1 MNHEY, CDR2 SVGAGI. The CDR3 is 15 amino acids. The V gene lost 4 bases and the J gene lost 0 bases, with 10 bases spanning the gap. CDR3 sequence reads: CASSSVGHSNQPQHF. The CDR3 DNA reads TGTGCCAGCAGTTCCGTGGGGCATAGCAATCAGCCCCAGCATTTT.

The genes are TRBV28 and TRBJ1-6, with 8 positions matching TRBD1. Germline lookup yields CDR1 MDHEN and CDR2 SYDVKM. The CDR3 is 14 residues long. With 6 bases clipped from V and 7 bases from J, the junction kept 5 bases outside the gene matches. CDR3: CASSPDRVNSPLHF. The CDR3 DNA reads TGTGCCAGCAGCCCGGACAGGGTAAATTCACCCCTCCACTTT.

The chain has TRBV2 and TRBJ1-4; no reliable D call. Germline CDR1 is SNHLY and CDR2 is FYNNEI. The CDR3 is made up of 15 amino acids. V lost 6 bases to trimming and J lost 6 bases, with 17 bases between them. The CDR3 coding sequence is TGTGCCAGCAGCAACGGGCTCCGGAGGGATGAAAAACTGTTTTTT. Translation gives CASSNGLRRDEKLFF.

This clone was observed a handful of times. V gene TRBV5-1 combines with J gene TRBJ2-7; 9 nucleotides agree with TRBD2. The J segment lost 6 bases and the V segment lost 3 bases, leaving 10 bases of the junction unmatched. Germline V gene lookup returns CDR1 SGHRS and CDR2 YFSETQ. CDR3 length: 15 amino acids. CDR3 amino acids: CASSSRVAGESEQYF. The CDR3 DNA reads TGCGCCAGCAGCTCGCGGGTAGCGGGGGAATCCGAGCAGTACTTC.

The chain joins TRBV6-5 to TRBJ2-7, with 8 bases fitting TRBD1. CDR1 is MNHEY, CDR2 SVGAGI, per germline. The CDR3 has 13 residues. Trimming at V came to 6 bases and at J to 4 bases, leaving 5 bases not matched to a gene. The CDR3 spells CASRGTGKYEQYF. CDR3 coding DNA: TGTGCCAGCAGGGGGACAGGTAAATACGAGCAGTACTTC.

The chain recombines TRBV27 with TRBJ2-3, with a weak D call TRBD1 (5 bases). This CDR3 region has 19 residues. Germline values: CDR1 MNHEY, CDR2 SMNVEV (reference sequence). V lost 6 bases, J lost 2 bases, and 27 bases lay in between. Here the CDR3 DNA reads TGTGCCAGCAGCTCTCGATTAGGATCCACAGGAGACCCCACAGATACGCAGTATTTT. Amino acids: CASSSRLGSTGDPTDTQYF.

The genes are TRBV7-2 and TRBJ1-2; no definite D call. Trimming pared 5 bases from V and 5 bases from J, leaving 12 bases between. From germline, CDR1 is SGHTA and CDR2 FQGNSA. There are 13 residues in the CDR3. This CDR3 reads CASSQSRVYGYTF. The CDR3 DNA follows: TGTGCCAGCAGCCAGAGCCGGGTATATGGCTACACCTTC.

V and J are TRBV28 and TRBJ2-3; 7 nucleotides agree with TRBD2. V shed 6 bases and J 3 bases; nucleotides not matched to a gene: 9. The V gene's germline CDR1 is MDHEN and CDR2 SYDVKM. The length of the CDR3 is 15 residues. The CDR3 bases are TGTGCCAGCAGCACAACGGGGCGGGAGACAGATACGCAGTATTTT. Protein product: CASSTTGRETDTQYF.

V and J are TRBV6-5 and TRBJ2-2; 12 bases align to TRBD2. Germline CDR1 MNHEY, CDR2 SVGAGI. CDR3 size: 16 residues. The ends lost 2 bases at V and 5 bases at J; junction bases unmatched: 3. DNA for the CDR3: TGTGCCAGCAGTTACCTACTAGCGGGAGGTACCGGGGAGCTGTTTTTT. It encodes CASSYLLAGGTGELFF.